This entry is about one T cell receptor (beta chain). TCRdb reprocessed the PCR reads using MiXCR. This table has around 35,000 clones, about 17% appearing once. The source of the sample is a study of metastatic and nonmetastatic thyroid tumors. Germline V CDR1 and CDR2: SGHDT, YYEEEE. There are 17 residues in the CDR3. Losses at the gene ends were 1 base for V and 3 bases for J; bases not matched to a gene: 11. All patients were treatment-naive before thyroid surgery. Material: blood. The receptor was isolated from a female donor with papillary thyroid cancer or a benign thyroid nodule (not recorded which). Some clones in this sample may be carry-over from other donors' samples. The V call is TRBV5-6, the J call TRBJ2-3, with 7 positions matching TRBD1. CDR3 sequence reads: CASSLTSGTANTDTQYF. The DNA for the CDR3 is TGTGCCAGCAGCTTGACTTCGGGGACAGCGAATACAGATACGCAGTATTTT.